One and the same sample provided the 6 T cell receptor beta chains below, sequenced in a study of cytomegalovirus exposure and HLA in healthy donors (dated by TCRdb to 2016 to 2017). Library preparation employed the immunoSEQ multiplex PCR assay. For the multiplex PCR, a mixture combining 60 forward primers for TCR Vbeta segments and 13 reverse primers for TCR Jbeta segments was used. This immuneACCESS table, as held by TCRdb, lists in-frame sequences with V and J called but not all clones. Of the missing ones, under half trace to an unresolved V gene in checked studies; the others have no known cause. The table for this sample records about 100,000 clones. The leading ten clones occupy 5.5% of the sample. Sequencing was carried out using PBMCs. These receptors were taken from a girl between 10 and 17 years old in good health and CMV-seropositive.

The chain links TRBV28 to TRBJ2-5; D is possibly TRBD2 (5 bases). The germline V gene encodes CDR1 MDHEN and CDR2 SYDVKM. The CDR3 has 16 amino acids. V was clipped by 4 bases and J by 1 base, with 16 bases between them. The CDR3 reads CASSSGAVPLQETQYF. Here the CDR3 DNA reads TGTGCCAGCAGTTCCGGAGCGGTGCCCCTCCAAGAGACCCAGTACTTC. Variable domain in full (rest from reference TRBV28 and TRBJ2-5): DVKVTQSSRYLVKRTGEKVFLECVQDMDHENMFWYRQDPGLGLRLIYFSYDVKMKEKGDIPEGYSVSREKKERFSLILESASTNQTSMYLCASSSGAVPLQETQYFGPGTRLLVL.

This chain uses TRBV7-2 with TRBJ1-5; 9 bases map to TRBD1. V gave up 2 bases and J gave up 0 bases; unmatched junction bases: 5. Germline CDR1 and CDR2: SGHTA and FQGNSA. The CDR3 loop spans 17 amino acids. In nucleotides, the CDR3 is TGTGCCAGCAGCTTAACAGGGGGCGACCATAGCAATCAGCCCCAGCATTTT. Its protein is CASSLTGGDHSNQPQHF.

The chain uses TRBV19 and TRBJ2-3, with D maybe TRBD1 (5 bases). V was shortened by 2 bases and J by 4 bases, with 10 bases between the two germline ends. CDR3 length: 14 amino acids. Germline V gene lookup returns CDR1 LNHDA and CDR2 SQIVND (reference sequence). CDR3 sequence reads: CASSIRGPADTQYF. CDR3 coding DNA: TGTGCCAGTAGTATAAGGGGTCCCGCAGATACGCAGTATTTT.

J is TRBJ2-7 and V is TRBV30; 9 bases match TRBD1. With V trimmed by 5 bases and J by 0 bases, 8 bases remained unmatched. The germline V gene encodes CDR1 GTSNPN and CDR2 SVGIG (reference sequence). This CDR3 contains 15 residues. CDR3 sequence reads: CAWAAGTGSSYEQYV. For the CDR3, the DNA is TGTGCCTGGGCCGCCGGGACAGGGAGCTCCTACGAGCAGTACGTC.

For the CDR3, the DNA is TGTGCCAGCAGCCTCTCTGACAGAGCAAGTCAGCCCCAGCATTTT. Translating it yields CASSLSDRASQPQHF. This chain connects TRBV2 to TRBJ1-5; tentative D call: TRBD1 (5 bases). The CDR3 runs 15 residues. The V gene's germline CDR1 is SNHLY and CDR2 FYNNEI. V lost 6 bases, J lost 6 bases, and 18 bases lay in between.

The chain uses TRBV30 and TRBJ2-2; D unresolved. The CDR3 covers 15 residues. From germline, CDR1 is GTSNPN and CDR2 SVGIG (reference sequence). The V end was cut by 6 bases, the J end by 6 bases, with 20 bases between. CDR3 region: CACPNLGPLPGELFF. The CDR3 DNA sequence: TGTGCCTGTCCCAATCTTGGGCCTCTCCCCGGGGAGCTGTTTTTT.